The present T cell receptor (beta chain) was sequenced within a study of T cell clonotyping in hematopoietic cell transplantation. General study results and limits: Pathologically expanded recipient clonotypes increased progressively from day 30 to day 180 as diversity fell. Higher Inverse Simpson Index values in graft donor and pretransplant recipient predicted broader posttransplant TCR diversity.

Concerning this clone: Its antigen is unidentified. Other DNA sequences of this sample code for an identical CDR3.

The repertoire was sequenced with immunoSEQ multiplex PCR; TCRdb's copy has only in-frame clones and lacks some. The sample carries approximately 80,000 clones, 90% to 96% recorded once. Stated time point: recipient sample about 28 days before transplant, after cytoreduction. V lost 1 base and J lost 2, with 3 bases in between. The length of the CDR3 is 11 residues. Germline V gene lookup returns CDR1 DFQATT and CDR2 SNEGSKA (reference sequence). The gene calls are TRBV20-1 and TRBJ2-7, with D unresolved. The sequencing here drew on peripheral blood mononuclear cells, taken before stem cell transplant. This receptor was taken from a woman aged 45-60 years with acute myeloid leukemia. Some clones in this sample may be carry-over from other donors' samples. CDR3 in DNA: TGCAGTGCTAGAGGGGCCTACGAGCAGTACTTC. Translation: CSARGAYEQYF.